This T cell receptor beta chain was recovered during a study of blood T cell repertoires in COVID-19. Across the study: Some COVID-19 samples were acute and others convalescent; all came from the United States, Italy and Spain. Sample material is recorded as cDNA or gDNA derived from T cells, B-cell-depleted T cells, or PBMCs.

Unmatched junction bases numbered 6, after V lost 7 bases and J lost 3 bases. The CDR3 consists of 13 residues. The germline V gene has CDR1 GTSNPN and CDR2 SVGIG (reference sequence). Original methodology: Amplifying reference gene primers gave estimates of nucleated cell counts. TCRdb's table, derived via immunoSEQ multiplex PCR, lists solely in-frame clones and lacks some. The DNA was the basis for D and trimming; V, J and clone size are from that table. This sample carries approximately 70,000 clones, 87% of them seen once, and the ten largest clones take roughly 3.1%. Seattle patients were enrolled during active infection and followed longitudinally.

Sequenced sample: peripheral blood. V is TRBV30 and J is TRBJ1-5; 7 bases align to TRBD1. This clonotype was sampled from a woman aged 50 to 60 with COVID-19, enrolled during active disease. The CDR3 DNA follows: TGTGCCTCCGCGGGACAGCTCAATCAGCCCCAGCATTTT. It yields the protein CASAGQLNQPQHF.